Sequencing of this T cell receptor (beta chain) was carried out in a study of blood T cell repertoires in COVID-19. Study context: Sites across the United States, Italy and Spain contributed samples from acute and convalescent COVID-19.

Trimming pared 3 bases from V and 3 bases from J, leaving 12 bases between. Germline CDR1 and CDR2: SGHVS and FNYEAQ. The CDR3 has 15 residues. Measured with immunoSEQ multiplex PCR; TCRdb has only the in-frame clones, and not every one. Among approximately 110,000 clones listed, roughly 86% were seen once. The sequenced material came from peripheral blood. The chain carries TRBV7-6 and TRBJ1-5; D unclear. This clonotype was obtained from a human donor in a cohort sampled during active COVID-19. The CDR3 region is CASSLMDGLNQPQHF. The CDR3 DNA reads TGTGCCAGCAGCTTGATGGACGGACTCAATCAGCCCCAGCATTTT.